These 10 T cell receptor beta chains originate from one sample sequenced in a study of T cells in Graves' hyperthyroidism and ophthalmopathy. Amplification of TCR beta CDR3 regions used RNA as the template. With the HTBI primer set, the TCR CDR3 went through a first round of RT-PCR. TCRdb ran MiXCR on the multiplex PCR reads and lists one entry per CDR3 protein. The sample records 350,000 to 400,000 distinct CDR3 sequences, about 18% being singletons. Sequencing was done on a sample of blood. These receptors were obtained from a woman aged 18-29 years with Graves' hyperthyroidism.

In its sample, this clonotype was seen many times. The CDR3 nucleotides are TGTGCCAGCAGTTCGGGACTAGCGGGGGTATACGAGCAGTACTTC. Translated, it gives CASSSGLAGVYEQYF. The V and J genes are TRBV12-3 or TRBV12-4 and TRBJ2-7, with 14 bases matching TRBD2. V was pared by 4 bases and J by 4 bases, with 3 bases of the junction left unmatched. The CDR3 consists of 15 residues.

This clonotype was found many times. This rearrangement joins TRBV6-5 to TRBJ2-5, with TRBD1 matching over 9 bases. Germline loops: CDR1 MNHEY, CDR2 SVGAGI. This CDR3 spans 14 amino acids. Trimming took 3 bases from V and 5 from J; bases not matched to a gene: 4. The CDR3 DNA follows: TGTGCCAGCAGTTATCCACAGGGGGCTGAGACCCAGTACTTC. Protein sequence: CASSYPQGAETQYF.

Ten or more counts support this clonotype. This sequence joins TRBV29-1 and TRBJ2-6; D is undetermined. Germline V gene data show CDR1 as SQVTM and CDR2 as ANQGSEA. This CDR3 is 14 amino acids long. Trimming cost V 1 base and J 3 bases, with 7 bases left between them. The CDR3 bases are TGCAGCGTTGAAGGAATCGGTGGGGCCAACGTCCTGACTTTC. As protein: CSVEGIGGANVLTF.

V usage is TRBV12-5 and J usage is TRBJ2-2, with D maybe TRBD2 (6 bases). The CDR3 covers 20 residues. V was clipped by 1 base and J by 3 bases, with 24 bases between them. The germline V gene encodes CDR1 LGHNT and CDR2 FRNRAP. CDR3 nucleotide sequence: TGTGCTAGTGGTTTGGATTCGGGACTCAACGTGGGTGGGGACACCGGGGAGCTGTTTTTT. Translating gives CASGLDSGLNVGGDTGELFF.

This clonotype has ten or more counts. The chain uses TRBV11-2 and TRBJ2-7, with D perhaps matching TRBD1 (5 bases). CDR1 is SGHAT and CDR2 is FQNNGV in the germline V gene. The V and J ends lost 0 bases and 1 base respectively, with 7 bases between them. The CDR3 spans 14 residues. CDR3 in amino acids: CASSLDQGSYEQYF. CDR3 nucleotides: TGTGCCAGCAGCTTAGATCAGGGATCCTACGAGCAGTACTTC.

This rearrangement joins TRBV6-1 to TRBJ2-2, with 9 bases fitting TRBD2. Germline V lookup: CDR1 MNHNS, CDR2 SASEGT. Trimming took 6 bases from V and 3 from J; bases not matched to a gene: 8. The CDR3 covers 16 residues. The CDR3 sequence: CASRAYSGSDTGELFF. The CDR3 nucleotides read TGTGCCAGCAGGGCGTATAGCGGGAGTGACACCGGGGAGCTGTTTTTT.

This clonotype was seen many times. The chain links TRBV7-8 to TRBJ2-5, with D possibly matching TRBD2 (6 bases). Germline lookup yields CDR1 SGHVS and CDR2 FQNEAQ. Trimming left V 2 bases short and J 3 bases short, with 10 bases between. This CDR3 region has 14 residues. CDR3 sequence reads: CASSLRWEEETQYF. CDR3 nucleotides: TGTGCCAGCAGCTTAAGGTGGGAGGAAGAGACCCAGTACTTC.

There are many counts of this clonotype. As DNA, the CDR3 is TGTGCCAGCAGCCTGGGGACGGGAACCGGGGAGCTGTTTTTT. It yields the protein CASSLGTGTGELFF. The genes are TRBV7-6 and TRBJ2-2; D may be TRBD1 or TRBD2 (5 bases each). The CDR3 consists of 14 residues. Trimming pared 5 bases from V and 5 bases from J, leaving 12 bases between. The germline V gene encodes CDR1 SGHVS and CDR2 FNYEAQ. Looking up the rest from reference TRBV7-6 and TRBJ2-2 gives the full variable domain: GAGVSQSPRYKVTKRGQDVALRCDPISGHVSLYWYRQALGQGPEFLTYFNYEAQQDKSGLPNDRFSAERPEGSISTLTIQRTEQRDSAMYRCASSLGTGTGELFFGEGSRLTVL.

This clonotype has ten or more counts. The CDR3: CASSSTPGGVSGYTF. Written as DNA, the CDR3 is TGTGCCAGCAGTTCTACCCCGGGGGGAGTATCTGGCTACACCTTC. This chain connects TRBV6-5 to TRBJ1-2; perhaps TRBD1 as D (5 bases). The germline gives CDR1 MNHEY, CDR2 SVGAGI. Trimming left V 4 bases short and J 7 bases short, with 19 bases between. The CDR3 totals 15 residues.

The CDR3 DNA sequence: TGTGCCATCAGTGACAGACAACGGAACACTGAAGCTTTCTTT. Protein: CAISDRQRNTEAFF. The chain joins TRBV10-3 to TRBJ1-1; D gene ambiguous. The CDR3 length is 14 residues. Germline-derived CDR1 and CDR2 are ENHRY and SYGVKD. V lost 3 bases, J lost 1 base, and 9 bases lay in between.